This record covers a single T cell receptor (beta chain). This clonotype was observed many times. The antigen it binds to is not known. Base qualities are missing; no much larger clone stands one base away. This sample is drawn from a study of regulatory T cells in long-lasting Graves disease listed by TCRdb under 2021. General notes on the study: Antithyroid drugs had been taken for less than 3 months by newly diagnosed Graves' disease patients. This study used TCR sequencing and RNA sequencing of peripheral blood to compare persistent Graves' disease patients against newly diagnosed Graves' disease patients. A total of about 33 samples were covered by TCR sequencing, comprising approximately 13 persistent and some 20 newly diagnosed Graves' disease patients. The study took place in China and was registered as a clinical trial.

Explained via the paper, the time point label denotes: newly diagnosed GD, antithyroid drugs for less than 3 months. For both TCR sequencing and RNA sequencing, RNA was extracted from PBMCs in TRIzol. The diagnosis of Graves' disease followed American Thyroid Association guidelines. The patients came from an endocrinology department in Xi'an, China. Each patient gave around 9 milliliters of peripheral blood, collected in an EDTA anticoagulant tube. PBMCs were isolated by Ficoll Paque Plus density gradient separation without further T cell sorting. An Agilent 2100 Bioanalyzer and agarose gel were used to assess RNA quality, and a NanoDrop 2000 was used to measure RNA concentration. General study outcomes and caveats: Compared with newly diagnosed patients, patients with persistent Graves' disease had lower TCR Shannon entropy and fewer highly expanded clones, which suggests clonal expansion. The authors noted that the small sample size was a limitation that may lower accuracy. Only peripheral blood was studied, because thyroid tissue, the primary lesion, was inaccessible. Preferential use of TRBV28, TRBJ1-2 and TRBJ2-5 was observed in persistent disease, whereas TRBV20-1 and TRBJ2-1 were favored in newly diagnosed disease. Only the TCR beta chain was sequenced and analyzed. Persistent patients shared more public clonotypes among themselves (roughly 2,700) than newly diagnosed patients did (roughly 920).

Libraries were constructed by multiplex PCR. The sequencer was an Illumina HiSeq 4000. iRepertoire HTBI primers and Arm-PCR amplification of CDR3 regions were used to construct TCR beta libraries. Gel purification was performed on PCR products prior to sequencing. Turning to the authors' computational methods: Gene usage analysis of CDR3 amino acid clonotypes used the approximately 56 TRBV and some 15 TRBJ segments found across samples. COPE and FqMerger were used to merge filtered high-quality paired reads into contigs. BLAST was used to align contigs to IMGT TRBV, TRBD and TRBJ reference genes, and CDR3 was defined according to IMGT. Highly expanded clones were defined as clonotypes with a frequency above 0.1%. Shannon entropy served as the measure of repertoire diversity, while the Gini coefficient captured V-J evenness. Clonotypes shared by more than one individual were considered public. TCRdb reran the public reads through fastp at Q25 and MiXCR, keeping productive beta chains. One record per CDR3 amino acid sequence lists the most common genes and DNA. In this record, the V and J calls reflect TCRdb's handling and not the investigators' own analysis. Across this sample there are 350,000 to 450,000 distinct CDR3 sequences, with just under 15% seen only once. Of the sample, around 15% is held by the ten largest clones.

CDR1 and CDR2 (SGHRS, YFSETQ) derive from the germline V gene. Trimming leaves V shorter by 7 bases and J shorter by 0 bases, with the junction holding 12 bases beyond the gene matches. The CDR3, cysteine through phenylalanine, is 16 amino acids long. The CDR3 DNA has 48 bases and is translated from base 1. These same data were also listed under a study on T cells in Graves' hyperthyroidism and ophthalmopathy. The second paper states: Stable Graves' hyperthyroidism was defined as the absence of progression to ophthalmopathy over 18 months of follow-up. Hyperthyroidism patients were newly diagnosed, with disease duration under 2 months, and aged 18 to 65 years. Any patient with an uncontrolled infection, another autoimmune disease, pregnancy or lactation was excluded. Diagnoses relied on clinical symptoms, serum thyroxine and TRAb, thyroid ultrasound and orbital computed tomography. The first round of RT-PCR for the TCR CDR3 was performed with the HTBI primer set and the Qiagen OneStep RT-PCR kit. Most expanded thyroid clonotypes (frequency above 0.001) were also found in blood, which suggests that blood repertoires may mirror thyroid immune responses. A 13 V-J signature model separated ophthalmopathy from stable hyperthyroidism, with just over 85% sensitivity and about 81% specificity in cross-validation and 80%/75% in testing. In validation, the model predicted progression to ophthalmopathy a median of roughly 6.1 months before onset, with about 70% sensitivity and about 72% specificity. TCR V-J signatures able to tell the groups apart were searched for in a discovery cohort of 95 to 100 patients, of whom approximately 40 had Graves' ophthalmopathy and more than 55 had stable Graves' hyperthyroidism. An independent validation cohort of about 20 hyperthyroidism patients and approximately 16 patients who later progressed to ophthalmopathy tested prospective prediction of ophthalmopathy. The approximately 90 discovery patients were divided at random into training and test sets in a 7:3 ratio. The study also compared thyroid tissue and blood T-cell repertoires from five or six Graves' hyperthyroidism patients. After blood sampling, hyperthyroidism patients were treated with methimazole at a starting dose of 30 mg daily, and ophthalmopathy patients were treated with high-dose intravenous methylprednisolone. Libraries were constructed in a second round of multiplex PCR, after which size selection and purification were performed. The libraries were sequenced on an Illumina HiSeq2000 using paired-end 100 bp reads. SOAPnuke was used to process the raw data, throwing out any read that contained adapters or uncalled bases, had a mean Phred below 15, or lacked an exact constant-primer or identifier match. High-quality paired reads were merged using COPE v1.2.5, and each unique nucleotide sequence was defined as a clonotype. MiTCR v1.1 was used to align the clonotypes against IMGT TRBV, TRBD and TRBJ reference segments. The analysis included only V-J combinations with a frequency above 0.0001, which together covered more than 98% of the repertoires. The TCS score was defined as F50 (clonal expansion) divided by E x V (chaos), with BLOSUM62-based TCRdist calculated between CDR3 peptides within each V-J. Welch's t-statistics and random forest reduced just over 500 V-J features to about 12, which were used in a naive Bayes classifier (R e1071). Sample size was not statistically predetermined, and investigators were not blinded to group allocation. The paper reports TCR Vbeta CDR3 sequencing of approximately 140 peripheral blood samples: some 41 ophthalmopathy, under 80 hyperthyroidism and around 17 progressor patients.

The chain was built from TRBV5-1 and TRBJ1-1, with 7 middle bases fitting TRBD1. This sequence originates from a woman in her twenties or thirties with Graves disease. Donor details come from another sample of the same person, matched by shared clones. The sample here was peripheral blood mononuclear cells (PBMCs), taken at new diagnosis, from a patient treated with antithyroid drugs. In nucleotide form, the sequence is TGCGCCAGCCGCGGGACAGCTAGCAATTTGAACACTGAAGCTTTCTTT. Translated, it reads CASRGTASNLNTEAFF. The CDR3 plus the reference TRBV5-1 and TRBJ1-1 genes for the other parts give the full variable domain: KAGVTQTPRYLIKTRGQQVTLSCSPISGHRSVSWYQQTPGQGLQFLFEYFSETQRNKGNFPGRFSGRQFSNSRSEMNVSTLELGDSALYLCASRGTASNLNTEAFFGQGTRLTVV.